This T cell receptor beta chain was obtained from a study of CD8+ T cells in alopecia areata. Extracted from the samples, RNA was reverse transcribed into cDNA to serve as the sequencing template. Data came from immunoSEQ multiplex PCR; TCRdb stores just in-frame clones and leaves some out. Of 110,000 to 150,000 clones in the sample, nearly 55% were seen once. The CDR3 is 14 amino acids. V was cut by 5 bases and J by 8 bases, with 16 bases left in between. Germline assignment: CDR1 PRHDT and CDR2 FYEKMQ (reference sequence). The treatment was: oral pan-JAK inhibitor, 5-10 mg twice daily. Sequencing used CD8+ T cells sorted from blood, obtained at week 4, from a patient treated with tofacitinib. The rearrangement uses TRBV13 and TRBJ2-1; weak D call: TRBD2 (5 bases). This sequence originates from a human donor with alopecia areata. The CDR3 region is CASSPPGSVDEQFF. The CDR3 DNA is TGTGCCAGCAGCCCCCCGGGTAGCGTCGATGAGCAGTTCTTC.